This T cell receptor beta chain was recovered during a study of blood T cell repertoires in COVID-19. Across the whole study: From T cells, B-cell-depleted T cells, or PBMCs came the material, which was cDNA or gDNA.

CDR1 is LNHDA, CDR2 SQIVND, per germline (reference sequence). CDR3 length: 14 residues. V was shortened by 3 bases and J by 4 bases, with 12 bases between the two germline ends. Original data processing: Reference gene primer amplification yielded estimated nucleated cell counts. The table came from immunoSEQ multiplex PCR; TCRdb's copy has only in-frame clones and leaves some out. That table furnishes V, J and clone size, whereas the DNA furnished D and trimming. Altogether 85,000 to 100,000 clones are present, just over 90% being singletons, with the ten largest covering 1.7%. The TCR was taken from a man aged 55 to 70 with acute or convalescent COVID-19. The V call is TRBV19, the J call TRBJ1-2; no clear D. The sample was peripheral blood. CDR3 coding DNA: TGTGCCAGTAGTATCCAGGCCTTCTCCTATGGCTACACCTTC. This gives the protein CASSIQAFSYGYTF. The full variable domain, with the rest looked up from reference TRBV19 and TRBJ1-2, is DGGITQSPKYLFRKEGQNVTLSCEQNLNHDAMYWYRQDPGQGLRLIYYSQIVNDFQKGDIAEGYSVSREKKESFPLTVTSAQKNPTAFYLCASSIQAFSYGYTFGSGTRLTVV.